This TCR beta chain is drawn from a study of blood T cell repertoires in COVID-19. Turning to the study itself: Whether acute or convalescent, the COVID-19 samples came from the United States, Italy and Spain.

The germline V gene encodes CDR1 SGHNT and CDR2 YENEEA. The CDR3 sequence is 13 residues long. Trimming at V came to 4 bases and at J to 6 bases, leaving 3 bases not matched to a gene. Those enrolled, adults aged about 18 to 95 years, came from roughly 23 US areas. Researchers sorted participants into cohorts using their self-reported clinical history. Per the authors' pipeline: How many nucleated cells were present was estimated from reference gene primer amplification. This table comes from immunoSEQ multiplex PCR, and its TCRdb copy is limited to in-frame clones, with some not included. That table gives V, J and clone size, and the DNA gave D and trimming. The sample lists about 260,000 clones; about 86% were seen once.

The chain couples TRBV11-3 to TRBJ1-1; 9 bases are a match to TRBD1. This clonotype originated in a man aged 25 to 45 with acute COVID-19. Source material: PBMCs or T cells enriched from blood (not recorded which). The CDR3 DNA reads TGTGCCAGCAGCTCCCGACAGGGGGCTGAAGCTTTCTTT. Translated: CASSSRQGAEAFF.